This TCR beta chain was found in a study of long-term antiretroviral therapy in people with HIV (dated by TCRdb to between 2021 and 2024). Background on the whole study: The earliest samples were collected about a decade before the 2015 WHO recommendation for immediate ART, when ART was typically delayed until CD4 counts fell. A retrospective serial study tested whether ART initiation and durable HIV suppression were associated with changes in peripheral blood TRB repertoire composition and diversity. From 25 to 30 adults with confirmed HIV infection, the cohort provided under 250 cryopreserved PBMC samples, gathered serially across a mean of around 6 years (range 1-12). About 40% of the roughly 30 participants with HIV were female. No cross-contamination during QIAcube processing was shown when test extractions of a monoclonal T-cell line were performed alongside about 30 polyclonal samples. Study-wide conclusions, independent of this receptor: Expanded TRB clones identified before ART initiation dominated the repertoire across all time points, though the dominance fluctuated and decreased in many PLHIV after ART. Inferences about post-ART repertoire changes were limited because no data were available on ART adherence, viral resistance or therapy changes. The samples were dated from about 2004 to 2017, and the ART regimens that were used may be less effective than current ART regimens. A significant increase in TRB diversity was found to be associated with ART initiation, although TRB diversity was observed to remain significantly below that of transplant donor controls even after long-term ART. Narrower CDR3 length ranges were observed in HIV repertoires than in controls, and an antigen-experienced repertoire with only a slight naive shift after ART was suggested by the network structure. Owing to limited PBMC availability, only the TCR beta chain was sequenced, without alpha chain pairing. Because pre-ART samples had limited cell numbers, unsorted PBMC were profiled rather than sorted CD4+ and CD8+ T cells.

In this sample, this clone turned up a few times. Its antigen specificity is not known. Per-base quality was not reported, and no clone a single base away is much larger than it. The immunoSEQ hsTCRB v3.0 assay was used at survey level resolution to sequence the TRB variable region. TRB sequencing targeted a depth of about 40,000-55,000 T-cell genomes per sample. TRB libraries were pooled and sequenced on an Illumina MiSeq using a v3 150-cycle kit. Per the authors' processing: Analysis of repertoires was carried out in R inside a reproducible Nextflow workflow spanning QC, data transformation and analysis. Custom analyses were implemented in LymphoSeq2, an R package for AIRR-Seq data exploration. Four samples that yielded fewer than 5000 total TRB sequences were excluded, so that 150 to 200 HIV repertoires were analyzed. Among the 188 retained HIV repertoires, about 60 were collected before ART initiation and 120 to 130 were collected after ART initiation. Repertoires were downsampled to 5000 TRB nucleotide sequences, and summary statistics were averaged over 100 downsampling iterations. TRB sequences were retained for analysis only if CDR3 regions of at least seven amino acids were present. Diversity was assessed using a clonality score derived from Shannon entropy and using the Gini coefficient. In the repertoire networks, any two of the top 5000 CDR3 amino acid sequences were connected whenever the two sequences differed by an edit distance of one. GLIPH2 predicted antigen specificity groups and MHC restriction for TRB CDR3 amino acid sequences. To flag known CMV, EBV, HIV or tissue antigen associations, CDR3 amino acid sequences were matched against VDJdb and McPAS-TCR. Pre-ART, post-ART and control groups were compared with Wilcoxon signed-rank tests and Holm-Bonferroni correction. Not all clones reach the TCRdb copy of this immuneACCESS table, which keeps in-frame sequences only. Checked studies attribute under half of the gap to unresolved V genes and leave the rest unexplained. V and J calls and clone size are as listed in that table; D and trimming were resolved from the DNA. The sample table contains over 9,500 clones; only one count was recorded for around 70% of them. Around 20% of the sample comes from the top ten.

Participants were included only if at least one PBMC sample before ART initiation and at least two post-ART samples were available. Every participant with HIV received treatment in the United States of America. Before DNA extraction, cryopreserved samples of about 0.95-10 million PBMC were thawed and then washed. At the time of the earliest PBMC sample, participants with HIV were aged between roughly 20 and 55 years. Per participant, PBMC samples came from 1-4 timepoints prior to ART initiation and 2-8 timepoints following ART initiation, for a median of 7 samples. For every participant, serial HIV viral load, CD4+ T-cell count, ART history and demographic data were obtained. Genomic DNA was extracted from unsorted PBMC with a Qiagen kit on a QIAcube, with processing performed in batches of 12 samples. CDR1 and CDR2, looked up from the germline V gene (reference sequence), are MNHEY and SMNVEV. V is pared back by 0 bases and J by 3 bases, with 12 bases lying between the germline termini. From its cysteine to its phenylalanine, the CDR3 spans 15 amino acids. Only CDR3 DNA is held: 45 bases, read in frame from base 1.

The rearranged segments are TRBV27 and TRBJ2-7; a tentative D match to TRBD2 spans 5 bases. The source material was unsorted PBMCs, sampled 1.8 years before starting antiretroviral therapy. The TCR comes from a man aged 35 to 55 with HIV. The CDR3 corresponds to CASSLSEDSSYEQYF. The sequenced DNA is TGTGCCAGCAGTTTATCGGAGGACTCGAGCTACGAGCAGTACTTC.